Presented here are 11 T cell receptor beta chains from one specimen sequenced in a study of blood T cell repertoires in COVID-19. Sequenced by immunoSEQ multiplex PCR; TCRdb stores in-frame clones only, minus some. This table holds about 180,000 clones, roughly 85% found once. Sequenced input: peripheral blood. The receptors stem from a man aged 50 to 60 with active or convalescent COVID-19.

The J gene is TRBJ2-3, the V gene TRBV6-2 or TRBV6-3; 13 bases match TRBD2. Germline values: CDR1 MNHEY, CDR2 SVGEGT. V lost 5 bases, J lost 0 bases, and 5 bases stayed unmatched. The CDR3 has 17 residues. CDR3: CASSRWGLAGSTDTQYF. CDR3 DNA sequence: TGTGCCAGCAGTAGGTGGGGACTAGCGGGGAGCACAGATACGCAGTATTTT.

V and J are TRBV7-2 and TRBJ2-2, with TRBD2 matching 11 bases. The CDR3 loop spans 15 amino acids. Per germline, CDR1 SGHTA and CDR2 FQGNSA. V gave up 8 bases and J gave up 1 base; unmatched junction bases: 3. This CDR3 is CASCTSGGNTGELFF. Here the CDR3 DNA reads TGTGCCAGCTGTACTAGCGGGGGGAACACCGGGGAGCTGTTTTTT.

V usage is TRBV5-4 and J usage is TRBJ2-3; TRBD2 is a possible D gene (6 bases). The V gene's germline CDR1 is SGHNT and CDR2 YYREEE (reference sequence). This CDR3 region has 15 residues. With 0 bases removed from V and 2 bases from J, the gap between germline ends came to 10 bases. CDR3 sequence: CASSLGGALTDTQYF. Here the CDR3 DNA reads TGTGCCAGCAGCTTGGGCGGGGCGCTCACAGATACGCAGTATTTT.

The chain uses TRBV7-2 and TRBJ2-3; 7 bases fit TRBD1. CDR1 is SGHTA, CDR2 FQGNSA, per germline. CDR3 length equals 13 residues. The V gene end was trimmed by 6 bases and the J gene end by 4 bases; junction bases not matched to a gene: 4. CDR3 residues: CASSDRDADTQYF. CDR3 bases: TGTGCCAGCAGTGACAGGGATGCAGATACGCAGTATTTT.

The DNA for the CDR3 is TGTGCCAGTAGTAGCGCAGGGAACCTGAACACTGAAGCTTTCTTT. It specifies CASSSAGNLNTEAFF. The rearrangement joins TRBV19 to TRBJ1-1, with TRBD1 as a possible D gene (5 bases). Germline V lookup: CDR1 LNHDA, CDR2 SQIVND (reference sequence). The CDR3 is 15 residues long. The V end lost 4 bases, the J end lost 0 bases, and 12 bases lay between the germline ends.

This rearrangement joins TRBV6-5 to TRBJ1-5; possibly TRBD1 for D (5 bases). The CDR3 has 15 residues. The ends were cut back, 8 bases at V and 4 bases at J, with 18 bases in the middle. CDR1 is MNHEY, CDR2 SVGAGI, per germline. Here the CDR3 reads CASAGDLRLNQPQHF. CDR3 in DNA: TGTGCCAGCGCGGGGGACCTGCGGCTTAATCAGCCCCAGCATTTT.

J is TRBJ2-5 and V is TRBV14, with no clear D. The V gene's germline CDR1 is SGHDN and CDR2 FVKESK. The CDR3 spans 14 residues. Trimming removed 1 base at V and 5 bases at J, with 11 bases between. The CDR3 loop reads CASSQVFSSETQYF. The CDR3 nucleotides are TGTGCCAGCAGCCAAGTATTTTCGTCGGAGACCCAGTACTTC. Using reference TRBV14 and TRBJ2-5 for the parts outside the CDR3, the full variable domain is EAGVTQFPSHSVIEKGQTVTLRCDPISGHDNLYWYRRVMGKEIKFLLHFVKESKQDESGMPNNRFLAERTGGTYSTLKVQPAELEDSGVYFCASSQVFSSETQYFGPGTRLLVL.

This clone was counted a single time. The CDR3 sequence: CASSQRIGGLAGGSSYNEQFF. DNA of the CDR3: TGTGCCAGCAGCCAAAGAATAGGGGGACTAGCGGGAGGGAGCTCCTACAATGAGCAGTTCTTC. The rearrangement uses TRBV4-2 and TRBJ2-1, with 16 positions matching TRBD2. The CDR3 contains 21 residues. Germline CDR1 reads LGHNA; CDR2 reads YNFKEQ. The trim removed 2 bases at V and 0 bases at J, leaving 10 bases unmatched.

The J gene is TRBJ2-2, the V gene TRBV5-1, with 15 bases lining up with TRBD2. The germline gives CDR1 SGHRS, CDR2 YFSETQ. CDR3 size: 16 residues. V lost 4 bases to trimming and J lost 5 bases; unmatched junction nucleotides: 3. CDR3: CASSRGLAGGTGELFF. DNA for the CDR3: TGCGCCAGCAGCAGGGGACTAGCGGGAGGAACCGGGGAGCTGTTTTTT.

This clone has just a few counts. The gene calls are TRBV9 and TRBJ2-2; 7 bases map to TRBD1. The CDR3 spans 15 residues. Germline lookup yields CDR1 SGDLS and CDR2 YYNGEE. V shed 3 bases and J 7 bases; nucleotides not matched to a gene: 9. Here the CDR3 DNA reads TGTGCCAGCAGCGATGCGGCAGGGGGTGTCGGGGAGCTGTTTTTT. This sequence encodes CASSDAAGGVGELFF.

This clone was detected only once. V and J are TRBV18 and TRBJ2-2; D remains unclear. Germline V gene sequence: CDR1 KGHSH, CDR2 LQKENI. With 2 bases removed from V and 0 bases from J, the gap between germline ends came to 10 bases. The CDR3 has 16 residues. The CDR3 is CASSPVTPANTGELFF. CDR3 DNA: TGTGCCAGCTCACCAGTGACACCCGCGAACACCGGGGAGCTGTTTTTT.